This T cell receptor beta chain was captured in a study of blood T cells in healthy people across ages. General observations from the study: Donor CMV infection status was unknown, possibly confounding age-related changes in expanded clonotypes. Reliance upon unsorted PBMCs precluded definitive naive versus antigen-experienced comparison.

Germline CDR1 is LGHNA and CDR2 is YSLEER. Between the trimmed V and J ends, which lost 2 bases and 3 bases, there was a span of 13 bases. There are 15 residues in the CDR3. For the second PCR, which ran for about 7 to 11 cycles, a sample-barcoded 5' primer and a J-beta primer mix were used. Tagging of each cDNA molecule was performed by a template-switch adaptor with 12 random nucleotides. TCRdb re-derived calls from the 5' RACE reads in MiXCR, one entry per CDR3 protein. Of 1.5 million to 2 million distinct CDR3 sequences listed, more than 35% were seen once; the top ten hold around 23%. Comment on this clonotype: The antigen is not known.

This chain uses TRBV4-3 with TRBJ1-1; TRBD1 might be the D (5 bases). Sequencing input: blood. The TCR comes from a human donor in good health. CDR3 protein: CASSQQPDSYTEAFF. CDR3 bases: TGCGCCAGCAGCCAACAGCCAGACAGTTACACTGAAGCTTTCTTT.